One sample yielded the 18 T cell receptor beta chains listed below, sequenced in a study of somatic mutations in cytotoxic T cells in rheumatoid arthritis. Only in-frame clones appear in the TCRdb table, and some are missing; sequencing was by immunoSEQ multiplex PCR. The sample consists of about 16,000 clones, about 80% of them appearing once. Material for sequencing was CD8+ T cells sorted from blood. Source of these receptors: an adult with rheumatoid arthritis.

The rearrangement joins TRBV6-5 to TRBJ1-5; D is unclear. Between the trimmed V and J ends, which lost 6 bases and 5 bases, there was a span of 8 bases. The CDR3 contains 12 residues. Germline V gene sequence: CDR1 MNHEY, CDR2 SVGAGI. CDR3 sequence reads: CASSSTYQPQHF. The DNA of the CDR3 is TGTGCCAGCAGCTCAACCTATCAGCCCCAGCATTTT.

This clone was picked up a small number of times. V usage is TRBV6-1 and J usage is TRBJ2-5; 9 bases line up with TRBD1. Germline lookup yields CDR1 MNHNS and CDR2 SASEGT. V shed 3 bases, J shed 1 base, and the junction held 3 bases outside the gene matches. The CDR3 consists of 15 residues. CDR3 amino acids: CASSDWTGAQETQYF. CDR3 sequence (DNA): TGTGCCAGCAGTGATTGGACAGGGGCCCAAGAGACCCAGTACTTC.

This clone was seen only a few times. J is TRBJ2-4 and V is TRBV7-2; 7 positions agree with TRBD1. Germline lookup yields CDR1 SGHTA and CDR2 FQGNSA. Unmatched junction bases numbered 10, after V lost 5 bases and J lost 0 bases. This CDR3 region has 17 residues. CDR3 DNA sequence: TGTGCCAGCAGCCCAGGGGGTCGGGTTCTAGCCAAAAACATTCAGTACTTC. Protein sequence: CASSPGGRVLAKNIQYF.

The CDR3 DNA reads TGTGCCAGCAGCGTCCCGGCCGGGGAGCTGTTTTTT. Translation: CASSVPAGELFF. The gene calls are TRBV7-9 and TRBJ2-2; the D is unclear. The V end was cut by 5 bases, the J end by 6 bases, with 7 bases between. Per germline, CDR1 SEHNR and CDR2 FQNEAQ (reference sequence). This CDR3 is 12 amino acids long.

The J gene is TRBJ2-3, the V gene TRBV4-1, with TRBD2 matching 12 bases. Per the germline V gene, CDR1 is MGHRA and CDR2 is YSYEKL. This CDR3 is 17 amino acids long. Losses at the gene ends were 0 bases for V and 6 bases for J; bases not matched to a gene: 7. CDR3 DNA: TGCGCCAGCAGCCAAGAAGGAACTAGCGGGGGGAGGGATACGCAGTATTTT. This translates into CASSQEGTSGGRDTQYF.

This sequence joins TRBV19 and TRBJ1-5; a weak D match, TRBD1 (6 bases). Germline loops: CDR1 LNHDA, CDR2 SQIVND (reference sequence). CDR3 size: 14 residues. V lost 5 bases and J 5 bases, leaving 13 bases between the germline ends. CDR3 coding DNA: TGTGCCAGTAGTCCCGGGGGCAGTTATCAGCCCCAGCATTTT. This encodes CASSPGGSYQPQHF. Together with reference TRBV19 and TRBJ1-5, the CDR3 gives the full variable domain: DGGITQSPKYLFRKEGQNVTLSCEQNLNHDAMYWYRQDPGQGLRLIYYSQIVNDFQKGDIAEGYSVSREKKESFPLTVTSAQKNPTAFYLCASSPGGSYQPQHFGDGTRLSIL.

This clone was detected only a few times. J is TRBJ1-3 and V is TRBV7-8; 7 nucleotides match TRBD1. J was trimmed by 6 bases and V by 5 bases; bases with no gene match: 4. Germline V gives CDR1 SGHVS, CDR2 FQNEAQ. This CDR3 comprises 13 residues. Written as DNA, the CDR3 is TGTGCCAGCAGCGATACAGGGGCAAACACCATATATTTT. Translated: CASSDTGANTIYF.

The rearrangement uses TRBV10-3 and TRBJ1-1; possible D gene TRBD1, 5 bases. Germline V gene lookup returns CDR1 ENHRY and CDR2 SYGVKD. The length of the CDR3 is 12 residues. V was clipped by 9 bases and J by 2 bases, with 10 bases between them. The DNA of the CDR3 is TGTGCCATACGAGGGGACAACACTGAAGCTTTCTTT. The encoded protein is CAIRGDNTEAFF.

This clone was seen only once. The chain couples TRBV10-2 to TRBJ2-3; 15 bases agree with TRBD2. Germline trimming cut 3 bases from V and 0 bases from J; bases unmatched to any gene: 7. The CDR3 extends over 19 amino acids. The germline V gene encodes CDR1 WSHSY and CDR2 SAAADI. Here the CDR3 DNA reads TGCGCCAGCAGTGATAGGGGACTAGCGGGGGGATCTAGCACAGATACGCAGTATTTT. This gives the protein CASSDRGLAGGSSTDTQYF.

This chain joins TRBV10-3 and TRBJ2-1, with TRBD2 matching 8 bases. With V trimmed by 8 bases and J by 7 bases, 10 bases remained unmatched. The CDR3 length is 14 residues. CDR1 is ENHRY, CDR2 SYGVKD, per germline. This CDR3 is CAISPGGAPNEQFF. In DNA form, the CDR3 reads TGTGCCATCTCCCCCGGGGGGGCGCCGAATGAGCAGTTCTTC.

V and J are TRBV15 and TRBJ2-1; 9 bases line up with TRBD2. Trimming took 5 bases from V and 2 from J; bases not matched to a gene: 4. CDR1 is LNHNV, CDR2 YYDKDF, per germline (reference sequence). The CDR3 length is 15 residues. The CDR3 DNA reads TGTGCCACCAGCGGGGCTAGCGGGGCCTACAATGAGCAGTTCTTC. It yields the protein CATSGASGAYNEQFF.

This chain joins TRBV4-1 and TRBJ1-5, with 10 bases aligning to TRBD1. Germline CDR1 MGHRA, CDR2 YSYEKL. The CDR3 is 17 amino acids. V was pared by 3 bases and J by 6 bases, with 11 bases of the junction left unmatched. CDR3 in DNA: TGCGCCAGCAGCCATTTGGCGACAGGGGGCCTCGGTCAGCCCCAGCATTTT. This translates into CASSHLATGGLGQPQHF.

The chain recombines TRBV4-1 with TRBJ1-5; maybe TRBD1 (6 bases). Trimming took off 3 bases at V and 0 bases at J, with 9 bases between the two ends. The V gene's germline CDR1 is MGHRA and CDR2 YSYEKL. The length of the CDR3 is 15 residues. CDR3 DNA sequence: TGCGCCAGCAGCCAGGGGGCGGTTAGCAATCAGCCCCAGCATTTT. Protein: CASSQGAVSNQPQHF.

The CDR3 is CASSLRGVTDTQYF. CDR3 sequence (DNA): TGTGCCAGCAGCTTGCGGGGTGTCACAGATACGCAGTATTTT. The chain links TRBV7-9 to TRBJ2-3; D perhaps matches TRBD2 (6 bases). The CDR3 loop spans 14 amino acids. The ends were cut back, 3 bases at V and 2 bases at J, with 9 bases in the middle. Per the germline V gene, CDR1 is SEHNR and CDR2 is FQNEAQ (reference sequence).

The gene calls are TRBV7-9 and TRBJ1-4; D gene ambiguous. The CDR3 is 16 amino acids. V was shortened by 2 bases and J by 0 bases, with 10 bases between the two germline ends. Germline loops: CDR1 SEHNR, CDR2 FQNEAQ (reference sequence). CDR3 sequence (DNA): TGTGCCAGCAGCTTACCTCTAGTAGCAACTAATGAAAAACTGTTTTTT. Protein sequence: CASSLPLVATNEKLFF.

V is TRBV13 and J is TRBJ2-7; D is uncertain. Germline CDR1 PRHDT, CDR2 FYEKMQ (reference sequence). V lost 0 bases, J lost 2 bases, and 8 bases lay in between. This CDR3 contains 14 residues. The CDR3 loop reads CASSLGPLTYEQYF. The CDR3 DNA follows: TGTGCCAGCAGCTTAGGACCACTAACCTACGAGCAGTACTTC.

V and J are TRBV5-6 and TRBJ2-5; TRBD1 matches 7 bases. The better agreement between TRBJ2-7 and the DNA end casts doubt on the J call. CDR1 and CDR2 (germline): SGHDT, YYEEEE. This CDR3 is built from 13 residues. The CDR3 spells CASSMGQPYEQYF. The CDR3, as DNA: TGTGCCAGCAGCATGGGACAGCCCTACGAGCAGTACTTC.

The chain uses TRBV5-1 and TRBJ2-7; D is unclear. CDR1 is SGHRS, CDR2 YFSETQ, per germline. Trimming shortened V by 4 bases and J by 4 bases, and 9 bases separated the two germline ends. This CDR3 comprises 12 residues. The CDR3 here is CASSLPSYEQYF. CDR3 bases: TGCGCCAGCAGCCTCCCCAGTTACGAGCAGTACTTC.